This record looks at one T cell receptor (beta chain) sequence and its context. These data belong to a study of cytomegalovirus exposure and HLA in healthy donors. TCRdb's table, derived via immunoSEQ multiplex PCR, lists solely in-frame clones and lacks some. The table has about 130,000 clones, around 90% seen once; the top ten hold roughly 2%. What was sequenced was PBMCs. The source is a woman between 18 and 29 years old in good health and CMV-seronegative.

CDR3 region: CASSKLAGHLTDTQYF. The CDR3 DNA reads as TGTGCCAGCAGCAAACTAGCGGGACACCTCACAGATACGCAGTATTTT. The chain couples TRBV2 to TRBJ2-3, with 10 bases fitting TRBD2. From germline, CDR1 is SNHLY and CDR2 FYNNEI. The CDR3 runs 16 residues. V was clipped by 6 bases and J by 2 bases; unmatched bases: 8.